The clone carrying this T cell receptor (beta chain) was recorded only once. V lost 7 bases, J lost 8 bases, and 12 bases lay in between. The CDR3 consists of 12 residues. Some clones are missing from TCRdb's copy, which holds only in-frame ones; the method was immunoSEQ multiplex PCR. The sample holds tens of thousands of clones, 88% seen once. This entry belongs to a study of blood T cell repertoires in COVID-19. The chain joins TRBV12-3 or TRBV12-4 to TRBJ2-1; D might be TRBD2 (5 bases). The origin of this receptor is a human donor with active COVID-19. The donor label of this sample is uncertain. The sample taken for sequencing was peripheral blood. CDR3 in amino acids: CASTRGTHEQFF. The CDR3 DNA follows: TGTGCCAGCACCCGGGGTACACATGAGCAGTTCTTC.